This TCR beta chain comes out of a study of T-cell memory formation after mild COVID-19. Findings of the study overall: Later expanders leaned toward CD4+, whereas clones contracting from day 15 to 85 were balanced CD4/CD8.

The 5'RACE method, run with constant-segment primers, produced TCR alpha and TCR beta cDNA libraries (carrying sample barcodes and UMIs). TCRdb reprocessed the 5' RACE reads via MiXCR and lists one record per CDR3 protein. The data hold about 140,000 distinct CDR3 sequences, with 11% to 15% observed a single time. The V gene's germline CDR1 is KGHDR and CDR2 SFDVKD. V lost 9 bases, J lost 7 bases, and 33 bases lay in between. The CDR3 spans 18 residues. This clonotype was observed a handful of times. Its target is unknown. This TCR was recovered from an adult woman who had mild COVID-19 (a few samples of this study predate the infection). Cell type and time point are not known. Sequencing was carried out using PBMCs or a T cell subset sorted from them (not recorded which). This sequence joins TRBV24-1 and TRBJ2-7, with D hard to call. In DNA form, the CDR3 reads TGTGCCACCTCCCGACACTTGGTCAACTACTATCCTTTAGTAGAGCAGTACTTC. Translation gives CATSRHLVNYYPLVEQYF.